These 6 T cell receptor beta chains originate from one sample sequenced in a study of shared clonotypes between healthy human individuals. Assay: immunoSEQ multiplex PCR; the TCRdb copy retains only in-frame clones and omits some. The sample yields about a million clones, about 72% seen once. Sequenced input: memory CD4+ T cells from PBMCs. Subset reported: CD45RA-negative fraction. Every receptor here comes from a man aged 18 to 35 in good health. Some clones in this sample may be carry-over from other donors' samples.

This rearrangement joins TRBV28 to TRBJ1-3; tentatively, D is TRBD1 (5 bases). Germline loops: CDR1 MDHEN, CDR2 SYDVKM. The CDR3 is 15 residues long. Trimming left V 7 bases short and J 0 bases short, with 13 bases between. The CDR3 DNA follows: TGTGCCAGCACCCTACCCGGGACCTCTGGAAACACCATATATTTT. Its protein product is CASTLPGTSGNTIYF. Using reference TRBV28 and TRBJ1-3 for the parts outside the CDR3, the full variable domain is DVKVTQSSRYLVKRTGEKVFLECVQDMDHENMFWYRQDPGLGLRLIYFSYDVKMKEKGDIPEGYSVSREKKERFSLILESASTNQTSMYLCASTLPGTSGNTIYFGEGSWLTVV.

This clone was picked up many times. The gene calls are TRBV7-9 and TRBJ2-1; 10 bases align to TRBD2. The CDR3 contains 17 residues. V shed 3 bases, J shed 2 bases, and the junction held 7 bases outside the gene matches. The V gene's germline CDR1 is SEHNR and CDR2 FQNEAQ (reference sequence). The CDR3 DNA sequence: TGTGCCAGCAGCTTCGCTCTAGCGGGAGTAACCTACAATGAGCAGTTCTTC. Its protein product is CASSFALAGVTYNEQFF.

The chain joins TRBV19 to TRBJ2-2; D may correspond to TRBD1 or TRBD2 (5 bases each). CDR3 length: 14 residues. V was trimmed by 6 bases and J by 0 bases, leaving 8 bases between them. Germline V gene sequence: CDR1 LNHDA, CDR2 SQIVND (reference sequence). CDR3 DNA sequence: TGTGCCAGTAGCAGGGACCCGAACACCGGGGAGCTGTTTTTT. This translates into CASSRDPNTGELFF.

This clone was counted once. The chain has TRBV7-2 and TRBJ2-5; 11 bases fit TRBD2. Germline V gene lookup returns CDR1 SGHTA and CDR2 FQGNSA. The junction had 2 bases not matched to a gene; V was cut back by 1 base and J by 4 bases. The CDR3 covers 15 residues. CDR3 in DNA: TGTGCCAGCAGCTTAGGTAGCGGGAGGGGAGAGACCCAGTACTTC. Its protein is CASSLGSGRGETQYF.

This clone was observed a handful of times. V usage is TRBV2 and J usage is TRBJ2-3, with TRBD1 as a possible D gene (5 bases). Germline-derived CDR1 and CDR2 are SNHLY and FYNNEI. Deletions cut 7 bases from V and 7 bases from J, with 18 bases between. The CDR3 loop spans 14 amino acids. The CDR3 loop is CASTPVGPGNTQYF. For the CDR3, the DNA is TGTGCCAGCACCCCCGTGGGGCCAGGAAATACGCAGTATTTT.

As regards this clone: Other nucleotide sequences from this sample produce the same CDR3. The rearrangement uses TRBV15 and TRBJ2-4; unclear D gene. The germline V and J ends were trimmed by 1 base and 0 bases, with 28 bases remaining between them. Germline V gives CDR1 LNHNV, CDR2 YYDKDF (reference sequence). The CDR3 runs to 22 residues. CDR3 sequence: CATSRALPIVIDRSVAKNIQYF. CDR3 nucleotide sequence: TGTGCCACCAGCAGAGCACTTCCGATTGTGATTGACCGGAGTGTAGCCAAAAACATTCAGTACTTC.